A single sample is the source of the 23 T cell receptor beta chains below, sequenced in a study of CD8 T cells in ankylosing spondylitis. TCRdb re-called the 5' RACE reads with MiXCR, one entry per CDR3 protein. The profile shows more than 400,000 distinct CDR3 sequences, about 5.7% of them singletons. Study-wide points: What seemed typical of ankylosing spondylitis blood was a TCR beta motif built from about 8 highly homologous variants.

Their target antigens are unknown. The source material was blood, either unsorted or a sorted T cell fraction (not recorded which). The receptors stem from a male donor with ankylosing spondylitis.

This clonotype was seen repeatedly, ten times or more. This chain links TRBV28 with TRBJ2-7; D may be TRBD1 (6 bases). The germline CDR1 and CDR2 sequences are MDHEN and SYDVKM. The CDR3 covers 14 residues. With 6 bases removed from V and 0 bases from J, the gap between germline ends came to 12 bases. CDR3 bases: TGTGCCAGCAGGCTACAGGGTGTCTCCTACGAGCAGTACTTC. This sequence encodes CASRLQGVSYEQYF.

This clonotype showed up many times. The J gene is TRBJ1-6, the V gene TRBV20-1; D not resolved. Trimming took off 5 bases at V and 0 bases at J, with 17 bases between the two ends. The V gene's germline CDR1 is DFQATT and CDR2 SNEGSKA (reference sequence). The CDR3 runs to 17 residues. The CDR3 region is CSAPKDQEGSYNSPLHF. The CDR3, as DNA: TGCAGTGCTCCAAAGGACCAGGAGGGCTCCTATAATTCACCCCTCCACTTT.

The sample holds many counts of this clonotype. The chain combines TRBV4-3 with TRBJ2-1; D not resolved. Germline V gene sequence: CDR1 LGHNA, CDR2 YSLEER. CDR3 size: 16 residues. Trimming took off 0 bases at V and 0 bases at J, with 9 bases between the two ends. The CDR3 is CASSQDPASSYNEQFF. The DNA of the CDR3 is TGCGCCAGCAGCCAAGACCCGGCGAGCTCCTACAATGAGCAGTTCTTC.

This clonotype was picked up a small number of times. The rearrangement joins TRBV15 to TRBJ2-1, with 12 positions matching TRBD2. Germline V lookup: CDR1 LNHNV, CDR2 YYDKDF (reference sequence). The CDR3 is made up of 13 amino acids. V lost 8 bases and J lost 7; bases outside the gene matches: 3. The CDR3 DNA is TGTGCCACCTCCGGACTAGCGGGAAATGAGCAGTTCTTC. Translated: CATSGLAGNEQFF.

This chain joins TRBV12-3 or TRBV12-4 and TRBJ2-1; no reliable D call. V was cut by 5 bases and J by 6 bases, with 14 bases left in between. This CDR3 has 14 amino acids. The CDR3 DNA is TGTGCCAGCAGTCCCCGAAGGGCACCCAATGAGCAGTTCTTC. Encoded protein: CASSPRRAPNEQFF.

This clonotype was counted many times. CDR3 bases: TGTGCCAGCAGCTACAGAAGGTTAACTGAAGCTTTCTTT. Translating it yields CASSYRRLTEAFF. This chain links TRBV6-5 with TRBJ1-1; D remains ambiguous. The CDR3 covers 13 residues. In germline, CDR1 is MNHEY, CDR2 SVGAGI. The ends were cut back, 6 bases at V and 5 bases at J, with 13 bases in the middle.

This clonotype has a count of ten or more. This rearrangement joins TRBV3-1 to TRBJ2-7; possible D gene TRBD2, 5 bases. The CDR3 runs 14 residues. V was shortened by 0 bases and J by 4 bases, with 10 bases between the two germline ends. Per germline, CDR1 LGHDT and CDR2 YNNKEL (reference sequence). CDR3 DNA sequence: TGTGCCAGCAGCCAAGATATCGGAGGTTACGAGCAGTACTTC. Translation: CASSQDIGGYEQYF.

In this sample, this clonotype turned up many times. This chain connects TRBV14 to TRBJ1-1; TRBD1 is a possible D gene (5 bases). Germline lookup yields CDR1 SGHDN and CDR2 FVKESK. The V end was cut by 1 base, the J end by 7 bases, with 10 bases between. The length of the CDR3 is 13 residues. Here the CDR3 DNA reads TGTGCCAGCAGCCAAGTAAGGACAAATGAAGCTTTCTTT. It encodes CASSQVRTNEAFF.

This clonotype has a count of ten or more. The chain's CDR3 is CASSQVIAGGITGELFF. For the CDR3, the DNA is TGTGCCAGCAGCCAAGTGATAGCGGGGGGGATCACCGGGGAGCTGTTTTTT. The chain couples TRBV4-2 to TRBJ2-2; 11 bases agree with TRBD2. V trimming: 1 base; J trimming: 4 bases; junction bases outside the gene matches: 5. This CDR3 has 17 residues. CDR1 and CDR2 (germline): LGHNA, YNFKEQ.

The chain couples TRBV11-2 to TRBJ2-3, with 12 bases identical to TRBD2. Germline CDR1 and CDR2: SGHAT and FQNNGV. This CDR3 has 16 amino acids. V lost 6 bases to trimming and J lost 7 bases; unmatched junction nucleotides: 11. CDR3: CASRSASGGARYTQYF. The CDR3 DNA reads as TGTGCCAGCAGATCAGCTAGCGGGGGGGCCCGTTATACGCAGTATTTT. Drawing the rest from reference TRBV11-2 and TRBJ2-3, the complete variable domain is EAGVAQSPRYKIIEKRQSVAFWCNPISGHATLYWYQQILGQGPKLLIQFQNNGVVDDSQLPKDRFSAERLKGVDSTLKIQPAKLEDSAVYLCASRSASGGARYTQYFGPGTRLTVL.

This clonotype appeared many times. The CDR3 here is CASSVYAGEAFF. CDR3 bases: TGTGCCAGCAGCGTATACGCCGGTGAAGCTTTCTTT. V usage is TRBV9 and J usage is TRBJ1-1; D not certain. V gave up 1 base and J gave up 7 bases, with 8 bases separating them. CDR1 is SGDLS, CDR2 YYNGEE, per germline. The CDR3 sequence is 12 residues long.

In its sample, this clonotype was seen many times. This chain links TRBV6-1 with TRBJ1-5; D may be TRBD1 (6 bases). This CDR3 comprises 17 residues. The V end was cut by 6 bases, the J end by 4 bases, with 22 bases between. Germline CDR1 reads MNHNS; CDR2 reads SASEGT. The CDR3 spells CASSRRDILFGNQPQHF. The CDR3 nucleotides are TGTGCCAGCAGCCGCCGGGACATCCTTTTTGGGAATCAGCCCCAGCATTTT.

This clonotype came up many times. The chain couples TRBV20-1 to TRBJ2-1, with D hard to call. Looked up from germline, CDR1 is DFQATT and CDR2 is SNEGSKA (reference sequence). This CDR3 region has 14 residues. Trimming removed 2 bases from V and 4 bases from J, with 12 bases in between. CDR3 amino acids: CSARSGISYNEQFF. CDR3 coding DNA: TGCAGTGCTAGATCCGGCATCTCGTACAATGAGCAGTTCTTC.

This clonotype has a count of ten or more. The chain carries TRBV29-1 and TRBJ1-2, with D unclear. Per the germline V gene, CDR1 is SQVTM and CDR2 is ANQGSEA. V lost 2 bases, J lost 4 bases, and 5 bases lay in between. The CDR3 is 11 amino acids. CDR3 amino acids: CSVESGYGYTF. The CDR3 region has the DNA TGCAGCGTTGAATCAGGCTATGGCTACACCTTC. The entire variable domain, with the rest obtained from reference TRBV29-1 and TRBJ1-2, is as follows: SAVISQKPSRDICQRGTSLTIQCQVDSQVTMMFWYRQQPGQSLTLIATANQGSEATYESGFVIDKFPISRPNLTFSTLTVSNMSPEDSSIYLCSVESGYGYTFGSGTRLTVV.

Many counts were recorded for this clonotype. The rearrangement uses TRBV7-8 and TRBJ2-1; 7 nucleotides agree with TRBD1. V gave up 2 bases and J gave up 13 bases; unmatched junction bases: 8. Germline lookup yields CDR1 SGHVS and CDR2 FQNEAQ. This CDR3 has 13 residues. DNA of the CDR3: TGTGCCAGCAGCTTACTTTCAGGGGGTGCCCAGTTCTTC. Its protein is CASSLLSGGAQFF.

This clonotype appeared many times. This chain joins TRBV18 and TRBJ1-4; possible D gene TRBD1, 6 bases. Deletions cut 4 bases from V and 0 bases from J, with 18 bases between. The CDR3 length is 18 residues. Germline CDR1 is KGHSH and CDR2 is LQKENI. This CDR3 is CASSQQGPGIATNEKLFF. CDR3 sequence (DNA): TGTGCCAGCTCACAACAGGGCCCGGGGATTGCAACTAATGAAAAACTGTTTTTT.

This clonotype has at least ten counts. The chain combines TRBV4-2 with TRBJ2-7; D might be TRBD1 or TRBD2, each matching 5 bases. The V gene lost 4 bases and the J gene lost 1 base, with 14 bases spanning the gap. The germline V gene encodes CDR1 LGHNA and CDR2 YNFKEQ. The CDR3 runs to 15 residues. CDR3 bases: TGTGCCAGCAGCCTCCAAGCAGGGAGTTCCTACGAGCAGTACTTC. Protein product: CASSLQAGSSYEQYF.

The rearrangement uses TRBV6-2 or TRBV6-3 and TRBJ2-5, with 8 bases lining up with TRBD2. Trimming removed 8 bases from V and 1 base from J; junction bases left unmatched: 12. CDR3 length: 16 residues. Germline-derived CDR1 and CDR2 are MNHEY and SVGEGT. CDR3 nucleotide sequence: TGTGCCAGCGGAGACCCAGCGGGGGCATTCCAAGAGACCCAGTACTTC. Residues: CASGDPAGAFQETQYF.

This clonotype appeared many times. The chain is built from TRBV11-3 and TRBJ2-1, with 10 bases lining up with TRBD2. CDR3 length equals 16 residues. V gave up 2 bases and J gave up 6 bases; unmatched junction bases: 7. Germline V gene sequence: CDR1 SGHNT, CDR2 YENEEA. The CDR3 DNA is TGTGCCAGCAGCTTATCAGCGGGAGGGCCGGGCAATGAGCAGTTCTTC. As protein: CASSLSAGGPGNEQFF.

This clonotype was recorded at least ten times. The CDR3 DNA reads as TGTGCCAGCAGTTCCCCTCAGGGAATACAAGAGACCCAGTACTTC. Amino acids: CASSSPQGIQETQYF. The chain couples TRBV28 to TRBJ2-5; D may be TRBD1 (5 bases). Germline CDR1 and CDR2: MDHEN and SYDVKM. Trimming removed 4 bases at V and 2 bases at J, with 14 bases between. The CDR3 covers 15 residues.

The V gene is TRBV5-1, the J gene TRBJ2-1; no clear D gene. The germline V gene has CDR1 SGHRS and CDR2 YFSETQ. V was clipped by 1 base and J by 6 bases, with 5 bases between them. CDR3 length: 12 amino acids. The DNA for the CDR3 is TGCGCCAGCAGCTTGACCAGCAATGAGCAGTTCTTC. Protein sequence: CASSLTSNEQFF. Using reference TRBV5-1 and TRBJ2-1 for the parts outside the CDR3, the full variable domain is KAGVTQTPRYLIKTRGQQVTLSCSPISGHRSVSWYQQTPGQGLQFLFEYFSETQRNKGNFPGRFSGRQFSNSRSEMNVSTLELGDSALYLCASSLTSNEQFFGPGTRLTVL.

In its sample, this clonotype was seen a few times. The CDR3 DNA reads TGCAGTGCTGTCACAGGGAATTCCTACAATGAGCAGTTCTTC. This codes for CSAVTGNSYNEQFF. The rearrangement joins TRBV20-1 to TRBJ2-1; D is perhaps TRBD1 (6 bases). Germline V gene data show CDR1 as DFQATT and CDR2 as SNEGSKA (reference sequence). V lost 5 bases and J 1 base, leaving 12 bases between the germline ends. The CDR3 length is 14 residues.

The sample holds many counts of this clonotype. This chain connects TRBV5-1 to TRBJ2-1; D might be TRBD1 (6 bases). Germline loops: CDR1 SGHRS, CDR2 YFSETQ. The CDR3 loop spans 15 amino acids. Trimming shortened V by 5 bases and J by 3 bases, and 15 bases separated the two germline ends. The chain's CDR3 is CASRPGQGNYNEQFF. The CDR3 bases are TGCGCCAGCAGACCCGGTCAGGGGAACTACAATGAGCAGTTCTTC.